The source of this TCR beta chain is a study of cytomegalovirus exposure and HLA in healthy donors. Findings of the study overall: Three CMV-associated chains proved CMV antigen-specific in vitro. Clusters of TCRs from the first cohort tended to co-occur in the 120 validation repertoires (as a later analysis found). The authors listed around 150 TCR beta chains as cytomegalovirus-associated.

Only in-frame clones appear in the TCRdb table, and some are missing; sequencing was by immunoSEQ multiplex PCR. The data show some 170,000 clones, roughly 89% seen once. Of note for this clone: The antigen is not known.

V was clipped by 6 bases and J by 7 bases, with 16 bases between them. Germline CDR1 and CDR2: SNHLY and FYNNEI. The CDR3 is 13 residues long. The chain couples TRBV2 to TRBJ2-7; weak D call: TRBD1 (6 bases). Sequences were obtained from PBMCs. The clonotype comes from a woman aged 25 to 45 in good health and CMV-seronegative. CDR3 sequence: CASSPGAVLEQYF. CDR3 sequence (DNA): TGTGCCAGCAGCCCAGGGGCGGTTTTGGAGCAGTACTTC.